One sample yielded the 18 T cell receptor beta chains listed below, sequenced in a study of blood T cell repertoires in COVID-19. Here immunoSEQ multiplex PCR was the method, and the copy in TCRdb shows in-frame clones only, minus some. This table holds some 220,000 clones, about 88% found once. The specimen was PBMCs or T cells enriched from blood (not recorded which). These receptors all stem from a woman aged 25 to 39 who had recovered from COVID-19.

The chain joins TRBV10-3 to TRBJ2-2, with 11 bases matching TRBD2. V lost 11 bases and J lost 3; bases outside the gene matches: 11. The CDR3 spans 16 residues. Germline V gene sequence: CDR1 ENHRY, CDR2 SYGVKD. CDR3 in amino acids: CAVGLAGSRDTGELFF. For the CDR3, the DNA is TGTGCCGTTGGACTAGCGGGCTCACGGGACACCGGGGAGCTGTTTTTT.

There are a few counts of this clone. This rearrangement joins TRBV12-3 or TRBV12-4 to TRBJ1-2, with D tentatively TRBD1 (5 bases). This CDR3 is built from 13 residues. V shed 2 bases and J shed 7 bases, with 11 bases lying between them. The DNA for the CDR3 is TGTGCCAGCAGTTTATCCAGGGTTGGTGGCTACACCTTC. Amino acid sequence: CASSLSRVGGYTF.

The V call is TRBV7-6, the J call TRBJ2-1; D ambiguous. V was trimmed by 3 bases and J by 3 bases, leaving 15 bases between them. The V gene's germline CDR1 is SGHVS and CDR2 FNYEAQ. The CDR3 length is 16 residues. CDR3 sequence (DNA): TGTGCCAGCAGCTTGGTAGACTCCACCATCTACAATGAGCAGTTCTTC. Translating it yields CASSLVDSTIYNEQFF.

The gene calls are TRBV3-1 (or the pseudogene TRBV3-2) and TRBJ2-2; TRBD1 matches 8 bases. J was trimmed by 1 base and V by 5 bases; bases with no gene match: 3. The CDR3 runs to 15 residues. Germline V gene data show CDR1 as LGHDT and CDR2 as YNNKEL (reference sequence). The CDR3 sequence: CASSWGTGNTGELFF. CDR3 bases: TGTGCCAGCAGCTGGGGGACAGGGAACACCGGGGAGCTGTTTTTT.

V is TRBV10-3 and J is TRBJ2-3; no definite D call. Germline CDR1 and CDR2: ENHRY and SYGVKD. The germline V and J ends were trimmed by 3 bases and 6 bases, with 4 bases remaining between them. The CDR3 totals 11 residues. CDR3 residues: CAISDLDTQYF. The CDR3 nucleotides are TGTGCCATCAGTGATCTGGATACGCAGTATTTT.

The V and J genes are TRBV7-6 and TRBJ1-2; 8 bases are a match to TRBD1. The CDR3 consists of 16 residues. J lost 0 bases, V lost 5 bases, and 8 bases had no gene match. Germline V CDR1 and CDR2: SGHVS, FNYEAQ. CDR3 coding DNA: TGTGCCAGCAGCCCGGACAGGGTAGCCTCTAACTATGGCTACACCTTC. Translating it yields CASSPDRVASNYGYTF.

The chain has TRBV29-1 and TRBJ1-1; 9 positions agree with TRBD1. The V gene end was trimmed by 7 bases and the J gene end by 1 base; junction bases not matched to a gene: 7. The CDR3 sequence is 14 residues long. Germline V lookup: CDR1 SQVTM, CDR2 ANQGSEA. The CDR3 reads CSARTGAGNTEAFF. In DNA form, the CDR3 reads TGCAGCGCCCGGACAGGGGCGGGGAACACTGAAGCTTTCTTT. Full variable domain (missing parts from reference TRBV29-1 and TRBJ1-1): SAVISQKPSRDICQRGTSLTIQCQVDSQVTMMFWYRQQPGQSLTLIATANQGSEATYESGFVIDKFPISRPNLTFSTLTVSNMSPEDSSIYLCSARTGAGNTEAFFGQGTRLTVV.

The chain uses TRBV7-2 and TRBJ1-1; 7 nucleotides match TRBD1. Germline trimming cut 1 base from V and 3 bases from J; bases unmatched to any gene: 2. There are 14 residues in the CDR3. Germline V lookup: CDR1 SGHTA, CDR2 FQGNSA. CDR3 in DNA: TGTGCCAGCAGCTTAGGCAGGGGGGACACTGAAGCTTTCTTT. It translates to CASSLGRGDTEAFF.

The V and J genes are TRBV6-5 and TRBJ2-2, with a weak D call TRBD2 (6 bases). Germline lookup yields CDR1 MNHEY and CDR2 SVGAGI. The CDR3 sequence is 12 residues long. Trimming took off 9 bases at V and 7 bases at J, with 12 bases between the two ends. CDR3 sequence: CASWRGDGELFF. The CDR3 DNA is TGTGCCAGTTGGAGGGGAGACGGGGAGCTGTTTTTT.

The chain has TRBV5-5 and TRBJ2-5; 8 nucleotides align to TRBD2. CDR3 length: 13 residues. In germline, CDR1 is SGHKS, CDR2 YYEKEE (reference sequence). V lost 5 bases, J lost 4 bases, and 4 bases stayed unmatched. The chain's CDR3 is CASRLTSAETQYF. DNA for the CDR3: TGTGCCAGCAGGTTGACTAGCGCAGAGACCCAGTACTTC. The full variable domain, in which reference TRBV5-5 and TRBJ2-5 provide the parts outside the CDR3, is DAGVTQSPTHLIKTRGQQVTLRCSPISGHKSVSWYQQVLGQGPQFIFQYYEKEERGRGNFPDRFSARQFPNYSSELNVNALLLGDSALYLCASRLTSAETQYFGPGTRLLVL.

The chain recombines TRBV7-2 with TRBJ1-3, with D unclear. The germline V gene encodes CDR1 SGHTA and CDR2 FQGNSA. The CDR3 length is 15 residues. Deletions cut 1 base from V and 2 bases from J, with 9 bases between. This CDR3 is CASSLVNRAGNTIYF. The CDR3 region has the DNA TGTGCCAGCAGCTTAGTGAACAGAGCTGGAAACACCATATATTTT.

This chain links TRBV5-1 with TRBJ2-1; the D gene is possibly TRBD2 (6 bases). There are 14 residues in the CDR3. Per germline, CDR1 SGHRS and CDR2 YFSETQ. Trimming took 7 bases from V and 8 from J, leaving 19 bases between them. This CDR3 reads CASGGARRQYEQFF. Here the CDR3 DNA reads TGCGCCAGCGGAGGGGCTAGGAGACAGTATGAGCAGTTCTTC.

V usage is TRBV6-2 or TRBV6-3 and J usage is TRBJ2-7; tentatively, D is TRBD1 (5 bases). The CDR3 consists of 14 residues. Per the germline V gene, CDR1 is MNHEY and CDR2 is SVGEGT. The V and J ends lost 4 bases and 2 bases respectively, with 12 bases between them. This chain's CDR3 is CASSFPGFTYEQYF. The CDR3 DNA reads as TGTGCCAGCAGTTTCCCAGGGTTCACCTACGAGCAGTACTTC.

CDR3 nucleotides: TGTGCCAGCAGCTCACGGACAGGGTCCACAGATACGCAGTATTTT. It codes for CASSSRTGSTDTQYF. The V call is TRBV9, the J call TRBJ2-3; 8 bases fit TRBD1. CDR1 SGDLS and CDR2 YYNGEE come from the germline V gene. CDR3 length equals 15 residues. J was trimmed by 2 bases and V by 4 bases; bases with no gene match: 6.

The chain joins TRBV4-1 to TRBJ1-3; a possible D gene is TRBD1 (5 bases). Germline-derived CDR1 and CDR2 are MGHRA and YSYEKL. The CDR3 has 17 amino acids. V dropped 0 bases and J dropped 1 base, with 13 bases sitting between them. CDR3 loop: CASSQDPVQVSGNTIYF. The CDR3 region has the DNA TGCGCCAGCAGCCAAGATCCAGTACAGGTTTCTGGAAACACCATATATTTT.

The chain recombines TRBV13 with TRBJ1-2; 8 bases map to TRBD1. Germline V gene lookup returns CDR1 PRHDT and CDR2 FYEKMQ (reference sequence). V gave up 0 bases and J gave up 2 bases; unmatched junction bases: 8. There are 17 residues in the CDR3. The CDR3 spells CASSLGQGQAPNYGYTF. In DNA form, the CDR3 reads TGTGCCAGCAGCTTAGGACAGGGACAGGCTCCCAACTATGGCTACACCTTC.

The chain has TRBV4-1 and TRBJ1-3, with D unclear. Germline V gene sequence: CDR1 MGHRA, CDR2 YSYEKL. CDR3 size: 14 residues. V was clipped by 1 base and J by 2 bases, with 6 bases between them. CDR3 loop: CASSQGGAGNTIYF. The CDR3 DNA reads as TGCGCCAGCAGCCAAGGGGGAGCTGGAAACACCATATATTTT.

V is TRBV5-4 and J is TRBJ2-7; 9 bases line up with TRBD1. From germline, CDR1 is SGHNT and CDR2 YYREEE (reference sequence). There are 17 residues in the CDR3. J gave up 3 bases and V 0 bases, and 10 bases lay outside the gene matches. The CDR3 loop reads CASSLGGGQGFYYEQYF. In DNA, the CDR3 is TGTGCCAGCAGCTTGGGGGGGGGACAGGGCTTTTACTACGAGCAGTACTTC.